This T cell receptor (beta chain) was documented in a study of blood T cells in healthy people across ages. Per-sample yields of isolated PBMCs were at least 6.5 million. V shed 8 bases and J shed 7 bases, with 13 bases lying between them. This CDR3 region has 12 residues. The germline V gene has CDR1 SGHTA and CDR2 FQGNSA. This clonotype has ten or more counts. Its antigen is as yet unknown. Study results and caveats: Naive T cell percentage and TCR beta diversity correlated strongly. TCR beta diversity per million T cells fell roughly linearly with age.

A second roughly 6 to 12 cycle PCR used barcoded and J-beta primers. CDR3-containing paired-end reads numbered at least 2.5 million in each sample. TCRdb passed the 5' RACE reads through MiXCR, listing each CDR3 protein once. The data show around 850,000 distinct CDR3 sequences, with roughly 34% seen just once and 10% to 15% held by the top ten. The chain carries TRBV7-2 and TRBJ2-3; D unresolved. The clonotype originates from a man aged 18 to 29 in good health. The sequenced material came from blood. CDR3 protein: CASALDGNTQYF. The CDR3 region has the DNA TGTGCCAGCGCCTTGGACGGAAATACGCAGTATTTT.